A single sample gave rise to the 27 T cell receptor beta chains below, sequenced in a study of cytomegalovirus exposure and HLA in healthy donors. Some clones are missing from TCRdb's copy, which holds only in-frame ones; the method was immunoSEQ multiplex PCR. The table has roughly 200,000 clones, about 80% seen once. Sample: PBMCs. The receptors come from a woman younger than 35 in good health and CMV-seropositive.

The CDR3 coding sequence is TGTGCCAGCAGACCAGGGGGCACAGATACGCAGTATTTT. Translated, it gives CASRPGGTDTQYF. The rearrangement uses TRBV27 and TRBJ2-3; TRBD1 is a possible D gene (6 bases). CDR1 and CDR2 from the germline V gene are MNHEY and SMNVEV (reference sequence). The germline V and J ends were trimmed by 6 bases and 1 base, with 8 bases remaining between them. The CDR3 length is 13 residues.

The chain carries TRBV6-5 and TRBJ2-7; D possibly corresponds to TRBD1 (6 bases). Trimming removed 7 bases at V and 4 bases at J, with 17 bases between. The CDR3 runs to 14 residues. Germline V gene data show CDR1 as MNHEY and CDR2 as SVGAGI. The CDR3: CASTSPQTGYEQYF. The CDR3 nucleotides read TGTGCCAGCACTTCGCCCCAGACAGGTTACGAGCAGTACTTC.

V gene TRBV5-1 combines with J gene TRBJ2-1; D is unresolved. Germline assignment: CDR1 SGHRS and CDR2 YFSETQ. The CDR3 is 14 residues long. Between the trimmed V and J ends, which lost 0 bases and 6 bases, there was a span of 10 bases. CDR3 in DNA: TGCGCCAGCAGCTTGGAACTTCGAAGCAATGAGCAGTTCTTC. Its protein is CASSLELRSNEQFF.

The chain is built from TRBV29-1 and TRBJ1-5; D possibly corresponds to TRBD1 (6 bases). Between the trimmed V and J ends, which lost 5 bases and 4 bases, there was a span of 12 bases. Germline V CDR1 and CDR2: SQVTM, ANQGSEA. The CDR3 covers 13 residues. Here the CDR3 DNA reads TGCAGCGTTCGGACAGTCCAAAATCAGCCCCAGCATTTT. It yields the protein CSVRTVQNQPQHF.

Concerning this clone: The same CDR3 also results from other DNA sequences found in this sample. This chain connects TRBV7-2 to TRBJ1-5; D is possibly TRBD1 (5 bases). V lost 1 base, J lost 4 bases, and 11 bases lay in between. The CDR3 is made up of 15 amino acids. In germline, CDR1 is SGHTA, CDR2 FQGNSA. CDR3 coding DNA: TGTGCCAGCAGCTTAGTCCCGGGGGGGAATCAGCCCCAGCATTTT. Its protein product is CASSLVPGGNQPQHF.

This chain connects TRBV6-5 to TRBJ1-1; D remains unclear. The CDR3 is made up of 14 amino acids. Germline V gene sequence: CDR1 MNHEY, CDR2 SVGAGI. V was trimmed by 2 bases and J by 3 bases, leaving 10 bases between them. The CDR3 reads CASSYTGRHTEAFF. CDR3 in DNA: TGTGCCAGCAGTTACACGGGGAGGCACACTGAAGCTTTCTTT.

The chain carries TRBV27 and TRBJ1-2, with a tentative D call TRBD1 (6 bases). CDR3 length equals 15 residues. Germline values: CDR1 MNHEY, CDR2 SMNVEV (reference sequence). The germline V and J ends were trimmed by 6 bases and 4 bases, with 18 bases remaining between them. The CDR3 here is CASRTIRGRGYGYTF. CDR3 nucleotide sequence: TGTGCCAGCAGGACTATCAGGGGTCGGGGCTATGGCTACACCTTC.

The chain employs TRBV6-1 and TRBJ2-7; TRBD1 matches at 9 bases. Germline-derived CDR1 and CDR2 are MNHNS and SASEGT. V dropped 4 bases and J dropped 7; count of bases not matched to a gene: 8. CDR3 length equals 14 residues. CDR3 in amino acids: CASSAGTGTGEQYF. The CDR3 DNA reads TGTGCCAGCAGTGCCGGGACAGGGACAGGGGAGCAGTACTTC.

The gene calls are TRBV27 and TRBJ2-3; D possibly corresponds to TRBD1 (5 bases). Germline values: CDR1 MNHEY, CDR2 SMNVEV (reference sequence). V was pared by 8 bases and J by 2 bases, with 8 bases between. The CDR3 is 12 residues long. The CDR3 DNA reads as TGTGCCAGCGGCAGGGTCACAGATACGCAGTATTTT. It codes for CASGRVTDTQYF.

The chain recombines TRBV7-9 with TRBJ2-7; TRBD2 might be the D (7 bases). Trimming cost V 8 bases and J 4 bases, with 24 bases left between them. CDR3 length: 16 amino acids. From germline, CDR1 is SEHNR and CDR2 FQNEAQ (reference sequence). This CDR3 is CASGPRTGGRMYEQYF. The CDR3 nucleotides are TGTGCCAGCGGACCCAGAACGGGGGGCAGGATGTACGAGCAGTACTTC.

The chain carries TRBV5-6 and TRBJ1-2, with TRBD1 matching over 8 bases. Per germline, CDR1 SGHDT and CDR2 YYEEEE. V was clipped by 4 bases and J by 8 bases; unmatched bases: 7. CDR3 length equals 13 residues. The CDR3 sequence: CASSRHRGEGYTF. In DNA form, the CDR3 reads TGTGCCAGCAGCAGACACAGGGGGGAAGGCTACACCTTC.

The chain combines TRBV9 with TRBJ1-1; TRBD1 might be the D (5 bases). Trimming stripped 0 bases from V and 3 bases from J, with 15 bases between. The germline gives CDR1 SGDLS, CDR2 YYNGEE. CDR3 length equals 16 residues. The CDR3 sequence: CASSVGPGVGDTEAFF. The CDR3 DNA sequence: TGTGCCAGCAGCGTAGGACCGGGGGTAGGTGACACTGAAGCTTTCTTT.

The chain joins TRBV15 to TRBJ1-4, with D possibly being TRBD1 (6 bases). The V end was cut by 2 bases, the J end by 7 bases, with 8 bases between. The germline V gene has CDR1 LNHNV and CDR2 YYDKDF (reference sequence). The length of the CDR3 is 13 residues. The chain's CDR3 is CATSRQGSEKLFF. In DNA, the CDR3 is TGTGCCACCAGCAGACAGGGGAGTGAAAAACTGTTTTTT.

This clone was counted once. The chain recombines TRBV4-1 with TRBJ1-2, with TRBD1 as a possible D gene (6 bases). This CDR3 region has 15 residues. V was pared by 2 bases and J by 1 base, with 11 bases between. Germline CDR1 and CDR2: MGHRA and YSYEKL. DNA of the CDR3: TGCGCCAGCAGCCAACAGGACAGCTTTAACTATGGCTACACCTTC. This gives the protein CASSQQDSFNYGYTF.

The V call is TRBV5-6, the J call TRBJ1-2; 10 bases match TRBD1. With 3 bases clipped from V and 1 base from J, the junction kept 0 bases outside the gene matches. This CDR3 is built from 14 residues. Germline CDR1 and CDR2: SGHDT and YYEEEE. CDR3 in DNA: TGTGCCAGCAGCTGGACAGGGGGTAACTATGGCTACACCTTC. As protein: CASSWTGGNYGYTF. The full variable domain, in which reference TRBV5-6 and TRBJ1-2 provide the parts outside the CDR3, is DAGVTQSPTHLIKTRGQQVTLRCSPKSGHDTVSWYQQALGQGPQFIFQYYEEEERQRGNFPDRFSGHQFPNYSSELNVNALLLGDSALYLCASSWTGGNYGYTFGSGTRLTVV.

The chain recombines TRBV27 with TRBJ1-5; 7 positions agree with TRBD1. The CDR3 is 14 residues long. V lost 6 bases and J lost 2; bases outside the gene matches: 4. CDR1 and CDR2 from the germline V gene are MNHEY and SMNVEV (reference sequence). The CDR3 sequence: CASRVGGGNQPQHF. In DNA form, the CDR3 reads TGTGCCAGCAGAGTAGGGGGCGGCAATCAGCCCCAGCATTTT.

The V call is TRBV6-1, the J call TRBJ1-5; maybe TRBD1 (6 bases). From germline, CDR1 is MNHNS and CDR2 SASEGT. CDR3 length: 15 amino acids. With 3 bases removed from V and 4 bases from J, the gap between germline ends came to 13 bases. Written as DNA, the CDR3 is TGTGCCAGCAGTGAGTTTCCAGGGGCAAATCAGCCCCAGCATTTT. This translates into CASSEFPGANQPQHF.

The chain employs TRBV4-1 and TRBJ2-1, with 7 bases aligning to TRBD2. This CDR3 spans 16 amino acids. The germline V gene encodes CDR1 MGHRA and CDR2 YSYEKL. Trimming cost V 0 bases and J 2 bases; bases outside gene matches: 4. The DNA of the CDR3 is TGCGCCAGCAGCCAAGAGGGGAGCGGGGCCTACAATGAGCAGTTCTTC. Residues: CASSQEGSGAYNEQFF.

This chain links TRBV23-1 with TRBJ1-5, with TRBD1 identical over 7 bases. TRBV23-1 is classed as an ORF, of uncertain function. The CDR3 sequence is 13 residues long. With 7 bases clipped from V and 9 bases from J, the junction kept 9 bases outside the gene matches. Here the CDR3 reads CASKGGAGGPQHF. In DNA, the CDR3 is TGCGCCAGCAAAGGGGGCGCCGGGGGGCCCCAGCATTTT.

The chain is built from TRBV6-1 and TRBJ1-1; D is unresolved. Per the germline V gene, CDR1 is MNHNS and CDR2 is SASEGT. V was cut by 6 bases and J by 5 bases, with 10 bases left in between. This CDR3 has 12 amino acids. CDR3 in amino acids: CASREGGTEAFF. The CDR3 region has the DNA TGTGCCAGCAGGGAGGGAGGGACTGAAGCTTTCTTT.

This clone was picked up a small number of times. The V and J genes are TRBV19 and TRBJ1-5; TRBD1 aligns across 8 bases. Germline CDR1 LNHDA, CDR2 SQIVND (reference sequence). V was pared by 5 bases and J by 2 bases, with 5 bases of the junction left unmatched. The CDR3 has 15 residues. The CDR3 coding sequence is TGTGCCAGTAGTCCAGAGGACAGGGGCAATCAGCCCCAGCATTTT. Translation: CASSPEDRGNQPQHF.

The genes are TRBV29-1 and TRBJ1-3, with TRBD1 as a possible D gene (5 bases). The CDR3 runs to 13 residues. Germline assignment: CDR1 SQVTM and CDR2 ANQGSEA. V was trimmed by 5 bases and J by 9 bases, leaving 17 bases between them. The CDR3 bases are TGCAGCGTTTCCGGGACTCCCGGTAGCACCATATATTTT. It specifies CSVSGTPGSTIYF.

This clone was picked up a small number of times. This rearrangement joins TRBV19 to TRBJ1-3; 7 bases agree with TRBD1. CDR3 length: 14 amino acids. CDR1 LNHDA and CDR2 SQIVND come from the germline V gene (reference sequence). The trim removed 5 bases at V and 9 bases at J, leaving 10 bases unmatched. The CDR3 is CASSGTASGGTIYF. CDR3 nucleotide sequence: TGTGCCAGTAGTGGGACAGCCTCTGGGGGCACCATATATTTT.

This clone was found a few times. V gene TRBV6-5 combines with J gene TRBJ2-7; D might be TRBD2 (6 bases). Per germline, CDR1 MNHEY and CDR2 SVGAGI. The V end lost 4 bases, the J end lost 0 bases, and 10 bases lay between the germline ends. This CDR3 is built from 14 residues. The CDR3 reads CASSSPGVSYEQYF. In DNA, the CDR3 is TGTGCCAGCAGTTCCCCGGGGGTCTCCTACGAGCAGTACTTC.

This clone was found once. The chain combines TRBV7-6 with TRBJ2-1; 12 bases fit TRBD2. The germline V gene encodes CDR1 SGHVS and CDR2 FNYEAQ. The CDR3 is 19 residues long. V shed 0 bases and J 1 base; nucleotides not matched to a gene: 7. The DNA for the CDR3 is TGTGCCAGCAGCTTAGCCGTACCGACTAGCGGGGGTTCCTACAATGAGCAGTTCTTC. Protein product: CASSLAVPTSGGSYNEQFF.

V and J are TRBV30 and TRBJ1-2; no clear D. Trimming cost V 0 bases and J 1 base, with 9 bases left between them. The CDR3 consists of 14 residues. Germline CDR1 reads GTSNPN; CDR2 reads SVGIG (reference sequence). This CDR3 is CAWSVRGFNYGYTF. The CDR3 DNA is TGTGCCTGGAGTGTACGCGGGTTTAACTATGGCTACACCTTC. The full variable domain, its missing parts supplied by reference TRBV30 and TRBJ1-2, is SQTIHQWPATLVQPVGSPLSLECTVEGTSNPNLYWYRQAAGRGLQLLFYSVGIGQISSEVPQNLSASRPQDRQFILSSKKLLLSDSGFYLCAWSVRGFNYGYTFGSGTRLTVV.

This sequence joins TRBV18 and TRBJ2-5; 10 nucleotides align to TRBD2. Germline-derived CDR1 and CDR2 are KGHSH and LQKENI. This CDR3 region has 15 residues. J lost 0 bases, V lost 3 bases, and 1 base had no gene match. As DNA, the CDR3 is TGTGCCAGCTCACCTCTAGCGGGAGACCAAGAGACCCAGTACTTC. Protein sequence: CASSPLAGDQETQYF.